The 31 T cell receptor delta chains given below trace back to one sample, sequenced in a study of gamma-delta T cells after stem cell transplantation. TCRdb applied CATT to the RT-PCR reads for clone calling. Altogether roughly 4,700 delta-chain clones are present, around 1.9% being singletons, with the ten largest covering about 30%. What was sequenced was gamma-delta T cells. The receptor source for this set is a human donor. It is not recorded whose cells these are; they may come from a transplant donor.

Comment on this clone: TCRdb's entry gives the protein of a much larger clone, which mismatches this DNA's translation at residue 3, likely from a read error; the protein reported here is translated from the DNA. The chain couples TRDV2 to TRDJ1, with 9 bases fitting TRDD3. The CDR3 runs to 15 residues. Looked up from germline, CDR1 is GEAIGNYY and CDR2 is EKD. This CDR3 reads CARDDLGIRTDKLIF. The CDR3 nucleotides are TGTGCCCGTGACGACCTGGGGATACGGACCGATAAACTCATCTTT.

Of note for this clone: The TCRdb protein, from a much larger clone, departs from this DNA's translation at residue 11, likely by read error; the protein shown derives from the DNA. This chain joins TRDV2 and TRDJ1, with TRDD3 matching 9 bases. CDR1 GEAIGNYY and CDR2 EKD come from the germline V gene. After removal of 0 bases from V and 0 bases from J, the junction contained 10 bases not matched to a gene. The CDR3 spans 18 residues. The CDR3 DNA is TGTGCCTGTGACACCGTTTCGACTGGGGGACACGACACCGATAAACTCATCTTT. As protein: CACDTVSTGGHDTDKLIF.

This clone was seen more than once but under ten times. The TCRdb record carries a much larger clone's protein, which differs from this DNA's translation at residue 18; a read error is the likely cause, and the protein listed here is the DNA translation. This chain joins TRDV2 and TRDJ1, with a possible D match to TRDD3 (6 bases). Germline lookup yields CDR1 GEAIGNYY and CDR2 EKD. V lost 0 bases and J lost 9, with 31 bases in between. The CDR3 extends over 19 amino acids. The CDR3 reads CACDTVGGEKATLTAQLIF. The CDR3 nucleotides are TGTGCCTGTGACACCGTGGGGGGGGAGAAAGCGACTTTGACAGCACAACTCATCTTT.

This clone was found a few times. TCRdb's listed protein matches a much larger clone and diverges from this DNA's translation at residue 7, likely through a read error; the protein shown comes from the DNA. This chain joins TRDV2 and TRDJ1, with 11 bases fitting TRDD3. The CDR3 extends over 18 amino acids. Losses at the gene ends were 1 base for V and 0 bases for J; bases not matched to a gene: 9. CDR1 is GEAIGNYY, CDR2 EKD, per germline. The CDR3 nucleotides are TGTGCCTGTGACACGCTGAATGGGGGATACGAGAACACCGATAAACTCATCTTT. Residues: CACDTLNGGYENTDKLIF.

This clone was seen many times. This probably arose from a read error, given a far larger clone one base away. The sample contains more than one DNA sequence encoding this CDR3. CDR3 sequence: CACDTAGWGPTYTDKLIF. CDR3 DNA: TGTGCCTGTGACACCGCCGGGTGGGGACCAACTTACACCGATAAACTCATCTTT. The chain uses TRDV2 and TRDJ1; D perhaps matches TRDD3 (5 bases). The V gene's germline CDR1 is GEAIGNYY and CDR2 EKD. CDR3 length equals 18 residues. Deletions cut 0 bases from V and 0 bases from J, with 19 bases between.

This clone occurred a few times. The protein in TCRdb stems from a much larger clone and differs at residue 14 from this DNA's translation, likely a read error; here the protein is translated from the DNA. This chain links TRDV2 with TRDJ1, with 11 bases lining up with TRDD3. The germline V gene has CDR1 GEAIGNYY and CDR2 EKD. The CDR3 contains 17 residues. The DNA for the CDR3 is TGTGCCTGTGACGTACTGGGGGATAGGGAGTACACCGATAGACTCATCTTT. Amino acids: CACDVLGDREYTDRLIF.

This clone qualifies as medium-sized. One base separates it from a far larger clone, so it is likely a read error. The J gene is TRDJ1, the V gene TRDV2; 8 bases line up with TRDD3. There are 13 residues in the CDR3. With V trimmed by 5 bases and J by 8 bases, 9 bases remained unmatched. Germline lookup yields CDR1 GEAIGNYY and CDR2 EKD. The CDR3 region has the DNA TGTGCCTGTGGCACTTGGGGGATCGACAAACTCATCTTT. Protein product: CACGTWGIDKLIF.

This clone was observed a few times. TCRdb lists the protein of a much larger clone for this DNA, which differs at residue 10, so this is likely a read error; the protein given here is translated from the DNA itself. The genes are TRDV2 and TRDJ1; no firm D call. The V gene's germline CDR1 is GEAIGNYY and CDR2 EKD. Trimming took 0 bases from V and 3 from J, leaving 16 bases between them. This CDR3 contains 16 residues. CDR3: CACDTVTAMRADKLIF. The DNA for the CDR3 is TGTGCCTGTGACACCGTCACAGCGATGAGGGCCGATAAACTCATCTTT.

This clone was seen a few times. The protein TCRdb gives is from a much larger clone and does not agree with this DNA's translation at residue 3, likely a read error; the protein shown here comes from the DNA. The chain links TRDV2 to TRDJ1; 12 bases match TRDD3. Germline V gives CDR1 GEAIGNYY, CDR2 EKD. This CDR3 region has 20 residues. CDR3 in DNA: TGTGCCCGTGACCGCGTACTGGGGGATACACGTGCTGGGGACACCGATAAACTCATCTTT. Residues: CARDRVLGDTRAGDTDKLIF.

A few counts support this clone. A far larger clone is off by one base, so a read error is likely. The sample carries other DNA sequences with the same CDR3. The genes are TRDV2 and TRDJ1; 9 nucleotides line up with TRDD3. Trimming cost V 2 bases and J 0 bases; bases outside gene matches: 30. CDR3 length equals 24 residues. Germline V gives CDR1 GEAIGNYY, CDR2 EKD. The CDR3 DNA follows: TGTGCCTGTGACAGCCTCCTGGGAGATAGGGGGGGGATACAGGGCGAAAGGTACACCGATAAACTCATCTTT. Residues: CACDSLLGDRGGIQGERYTDKLIF.

Only a few counts were recorded for this clone. The TCRdb protein, from a much larger clone, departs from this DNA's translation at residue 6, likely by read error; the protein shown derives from the DNA. J is TRDJ1 and V is TRDV2; TRDD3 matches 7 bases. Trimming at V came to 0 bases and at J to 0 bases, leaving 9 bases not matched to a gene. The CDR3 consists of 17 residues. The germline gives CDR1 GEAIGNYY, CDR2 EKD. The CDR3 region is CACDTPGDRDYTDKLIF. The CDR3 nucleotides are TGTGCCTGTGACACCCCCGGGGATAGGGACTACACCGATAAACTCATCTTT.

This clone was observed a few times. The chain has TRDV2 and TRDJ3, with 8 positions matching TRDD3. The CDR3 is 22 amino acids. CDR1 is GEAIGNYY and CDR2 is EKD in the germline V gene. The J segment lost 0 bases and the V segment lost 1 base, leaving 16 bases of the junction unmatched. This CDR3 is CACDTVEYTGGRSSWDTRQMFF. The DNA of the CDR3 is TGTGCCTGTGACACGGTTGAATATACTGGGGGTCGGAGCTCCTGGGACACCCGACAGATGTTTTTC.

This clone was observed a handful of times. The rearrangement links TRDV2 to TRDJ1, with 9 bases lining up with TRDD3. Trimming took 0 bases from V and 2 from J; bases not matched to a gene: 6. The CDR3 spans 16 residues. Germline loops: CDR1 GEAIGNYY, CDR2 EKD. The DNA for the CDR3 is TGTGCCTGTGACACCGTGGATGGGGGATATACCGATAAACTCATCTTT. Translated: CACDTVDGGYTDKLIF.

A few counts support this clone. TCRdb shows a much larger clone's protein in place of this DNA's translation, and the two differ at residue 15, likely through a read error; the protein shown is translated from the DNA. The chain links TRDV2 to TRDJ1; 13 bases align to TRDD3. The CDR3 is 18 residues long. The germline gives CDR1 GEAIGNYY, CDR2 EKD. CDR3: CACDTLTGGYENTDILIF. The CDR3, as DNA: TGTGCCTGTGACACGCTGACTGGGGGATACGAGAACACCGATATACTCATCTTT.

In its sample, this clone was seen a few times. The rearrangement uses TRDV2 and TRDJ1; a possible D gene is TRDD3 (5 bases). Trimming took 1 base from V and 0 from J, leaving 14 bases between them. The CDR3 length is 16 residues. CDR1 GEAIGNYY and CDR2 EKD come from the germline V gene. The CDR3 here is CACDTVGNKYTDKLIF. DNA of the CDR3: TGTGCCTGTGACACAGTGGGGAACAAGTACACCGATAAACTCATCTTT.

This clone was counted a few times. The translation of this DNA and the TCRdb protein of a much larger clone differ at residue 5, probably owing to a read error; the protein shown here is translated from the DNA. This chain uses TRDV2 with TRDJ1; 10 bases line up with TRDD3. V shed 4 bases, J shed 1 base, and the junction held 17 bases outside the gene matches. CDR1 GEAIGNYY and CDR2 EKD come from the germline V gene. This CDR3 contains 19 residues. The CDR3 bases are TGTGCCTGTGAAAGCCTGGGGGATAAGCGAGTGCAGGCCACCGATAAACTCATCTTT. Translating gives CACESLGDKRVQATDKLIF.

This chain joins TRDV2 and TRDJ1, with 10 positions matching TRDD3. CDR1 GEAIGNYY and CDR2 EKD come from the germline V gene. V lost 0 bases, J lost 0 bases, and 24 bases stayed unmatched. CDR3 length: 23 residues. The chain's CDR3 is CACDTLNPPILGDPFPYTDKLIF. CDR3 in DNA: TGTGCCTGTGACACCTTAAATCCTCCCATACTGGGGGATCCGTTCCCGTACACCGATAAACTCATCTTT.

The table lists this clone with a few counts. The protein in TCRdb stems from a much larger clone and differs at residue 17 from this DNA's translation, likely a read error; here the protein is translated from the DNA. This sequence joins TRDV2 and TRDJ1; the D call may be TRDD2 or TRDD3 (5 bases each). Germline V gene sequence: CDR1 GEAIGNYY, CDR2 EKD. Trimming stripped 3 bases from V and 3 bases from J, with 37 bases between. The CDR3 runs 22 residues. CDR3 sequence: CACDPLPNLLGRTLGNADKLIF. CDR3 DNA sequence: TGTGCCTGTGACCCGCTTCCAAATCTGCTGGGTCGAACCCTTGGGAACGCCGATAAACTCATCTTT.

As for this clone: Only one base separates this from a far larger clonotype, so it likely reflects a read error. This CDR3 is also generated by other DNA sequences in the sample. The V and J genes are TRDV2 and TRDJ1; the D is unclear. The CDR3 length is 14 residues. Germline CDR1 GEAIGNYY, CDR2 EKD. The V end was cut by 0 bases, the J end by 9 bases, with 16 bases between. The DNA of the CDR3 is TGTGCCTGTGACACCCTCACCCAGACGTCGGAACTCATCTTT. Translating gives CACDTLTQTSELIF.

For this clone: A far more abundant clone sits one base away, making this likely a read error. Other DNA sequences from this sample encode an identical CDR3 as well. The chain employs TRDV2 and TRDJ1, with 9 bases matching TRDD3. The CDR3 has 20 amino acids. Germline V gives CDR1 GEAIGNYY, CDR2 EKD. The J segment lost 0 bases and the V segment lost 2 bases, leaving 18 bases of the junction unmatched. CDR3 sequence: CACDINTGGPWGIYTDKLIF. The CDR3 DNA reads TGTGCCTGTGACATCAATACTGGGGGACCCTGGGGTATATACACCGATAAACTCATCTTT.

This clone turned up a few times. V and J are TRDV2 and TRDJ1, with 8 nucleotides matching TRDD3. The V and J ends lost 3 bases and 0 bases, in that order; junction bases with no gene match: 2. CDR1 is GEAIGNYY, CDR2 EKD, per germline. This CDR3 is built from 14 residues. The CDR3 is CACDRLGDTDKLIF. As DNA, the CDR3 is TGTGCCTGTGACCGACTGGGGGACACCGATAAACTCATCTTT.

This chain uses TRDV2 with TRDJ1, with TRDD3 matching 9 bases. V was clipped by 0 bases and J by 0 bases; unmatched bases: 16. This CDR3 is 20 amino acids long. Germline V gene lookup returns CDR1 GEAIGNYY and CDR2 EKD. CDR3 loop: CACDTLLGDTTLVYTDKLIF. The CDR3 nucleotides read TGTGCCTGTGACACCCTACTAGGGGATACGACGCTTGTATACACCGATAAACTCATCTTT.

As for this clone: This likely came from a read error, as a far larger clone is one base away. This same CDR3 is encoded by further DNA sequences in the sample. The V gene is TRDV2, the J gene TRDJ1, with D perhaps matching TRDD3 (6 bases). The V end was cut by 1 base, the J end by 0 bases, with 17 bases between. Germline CDR1 is GEAIGNYY and CDR2 is EKD. The CDR3 has 17 residues. The CDR3 nucleotides are TGTGCCTGTGACACTCTCGTTGGGGGGCAATACACCGATAAACTCATCTTT. Translation: CACDTLVGGQYTDKLIF.

With respect to this clone: This DNA translates differently at residue 6 from the TCRdb protein, which is that of a much larger clone; a read error is likely, and the protein shown is the DNA's own translation. The V and J genes are TRDV2 and TRDJ1; the D is unclear. This CDR3 contains 16 residues. In germline, CDR1 is GEAIGNYY, CDR2 EKD. V was clipped by 0 bases and J by 0 bases, with 13 bases between them. The CDR3 is CACDTAEELYTDKLIF. The CDR3 bases are TGTGCCTGTGACACCGCGGAGGAGTTATACACCGATAAACTCATCTTT.

About this clone: At the DNA level, this CDR3 is encoded by other sequences in the same sample as well. The chain recombines TRDV2 with TRDJ1, with D perhaps matching TRDD3 (6 bases). CDR3 size: 15 residues. The V gene lost 1 base and the J gene lost 1 base, with 12 bases spanning the gap. The germline gives CDR1 GEAIGNYY, CDR2 EKD. The CDR3 nucleotides are TGTGCCTGTGACACGGTCGGGGATTCCACCGATAAACTCATCTTT. It yields the protein CACDTVGDSTDKLIF.

The sample holds a few counts of this clone. The chain employs TRDV2 and TRDJ1, with 11 bases identical to TRDD3. Germline V gene data show CDR1 as GEAIGNYY and CDR2 as EKD. With 0 bases clipped from V and 0 bases from J, the junction kept 8 bases outside the gene matches. CDR3 size: 18 residues. The CDR3 DNA sequence: TGTGCCTGTGACACCCTACTGGGGGATAAGGGGGACACCGATAAACTCATCTTT. Protein sequence: CACDTLLGDKGDTDKLIF.

With respect to this clone: TCRdb pairs this DNA with a much larger clone's protein that differs at residue 8, likely a read error; the protein shown was translated from the DNA. The V call is TRDV2, the J call TRDJ1; 7 bases align to TRDD3. This CDR3 comprises 15 residues. In germline, CDR1 is GEAIGNYY, CDR2 EKD. With V trimmed by 0 bases and J by 8 bases, 11 bases remained unmatched. The CDR3 region is CACDTLGGNTSKLIF. CDR3 in DNA: TGTGCCTGTGACACCCTGGGGGGTAATACCTCCAAACTCATCTTT.

In regard to this clone: This DNA's translation differs at residue 9 from TCRdb's protein, which comes from a much larger clone; a read error is likely, and the protein shown is translated from the DNA. This sequence joins TRDV2 and TRDJ3, with 10 bases lining up with TRDD3. Germline CDR1 GEAIGNYY, CDR2 EKD. Unmatched junction bases numbered 10, after V lost 2 bases and J lost 1 base. This CDR3 has 20 residues. DNA of the CDR3: TGTGCCTGTGACAATACTGGGGGATGCTTACCGTCCTGGGACACCCGACAGATGTTTTTC. Amino acid sequence: CACDNTGGCLPSWDTRQMFF.

The rearrangement uses TRDV2 and TRDJ1; 10 positions agree with TRDD3. The germline gives CDR1 GEAIGNYY, CDR2 EKD. J lost 0 bases, V lost 3 bases, and 3 bases had no gene match. There are 15 residues in the CDR3. The CDR3 spells CACDLLGDDTDKLIF. The CDR3 DNA follows: TGTGCCTGTGACTTACTGGGGGATGACACCGATAAACTCATCTTT.

This sequence joins TRDV2 and TRDJ1, with D tentatively TRDD3 (5 bases). The V and J ends lost 0 bases and 0 bases respectively, with 16 bases between them. The V gene's germline CDR1 is GEAIGNYY and CDR2 EKD. This CDR3 region has 17 residues. The CDR3 region is CACDTLTGTKYTDKLIF. The CDR3 DNA is TGTGCCTGTGACACCCTGACTGGAACCAAGTACACCGATAAACTCATCTTT.

As to this clone: Just one base apart from a much larger clone, this may be a read error. The same CDR3 also results from other DNA sequences found in this sample. This sequence joins TRDV2 and TRDJ3, with TRDD3 matching over 8 bases. CDR1 and CDR2 from the germline V gene are GEAIGNYY and EKD. V shed 7 bases and J 1 base; nucleotides not matched to a gene: 11. CDR3 length: 18 amino acids. Here the CDR3 DNA reads TGTGCCTGCGCGGATCTGGGGGAGCCGTCCTGGGACACCCGACAGATGTTTTTC. Protein product: CACADLGEPSWDTRQMFF.